The sequence of this T cell receptor beta chain was determined in a study of long-term antiretroviral therapy in people with HIV. In regard to this clone: As yet, its antigen is unknown.

Every single participant having HIV got treatment inside the United States. V lost 0 bases and J 4 bases, leaving 17 bases between the germline ends. Germline V lookup: CDR1 SGHRS, CDR2 YFSETQ. The CDR3 is 17 amino acids. Notes on the study in general: Clonotypes expanded prior to ART showed repertoire dominance at all sampled time points. Controls had broader CDR3 length ranges than HIV repertoires did.

Investigators performed immunoSEQ version v3.0 at survey level. Sequencing targeted roughly 35,000-55,000 T-cell genomes per sample. Data came from immunoSEQ multiplex PCR; TCRdb stores just in-frame clones and leaves some out. This sample has around 15,000 clones, with 77% found just once. The TCR sequence derives from a man in his forties with HIV. The chain combines TRBV5-1 with TRBJ1-5; tentative D call: TRBD1 (6 bases). Specimen: unsorted PBMCs, collected 2.1 years after starting antiretroviral therapy. In DNA, the CDR3 is TGCGCCAGCAGCTTGGGGCCTGAGGGGGGGGATAATCAGCCCCAGCATTTT. This codes for CASSLGPEGGDNQPQHF.